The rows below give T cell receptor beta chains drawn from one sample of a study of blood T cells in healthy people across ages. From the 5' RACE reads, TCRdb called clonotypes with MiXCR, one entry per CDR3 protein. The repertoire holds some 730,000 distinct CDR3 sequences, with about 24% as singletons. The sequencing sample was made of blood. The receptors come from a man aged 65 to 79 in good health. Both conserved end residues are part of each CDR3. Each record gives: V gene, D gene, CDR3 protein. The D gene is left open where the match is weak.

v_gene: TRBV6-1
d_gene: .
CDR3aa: CASSEGTVNLREQYF

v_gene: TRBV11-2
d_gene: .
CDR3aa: CASTLGTWGKGTDTQYF

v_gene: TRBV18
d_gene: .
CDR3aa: CASSPGVIREQFF

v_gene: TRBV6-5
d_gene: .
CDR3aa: CASRPTSTRQALGYTF

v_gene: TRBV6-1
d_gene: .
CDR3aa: CASSDRRGLYGYTF

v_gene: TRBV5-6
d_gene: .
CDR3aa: CASSLRLGADTEAFF

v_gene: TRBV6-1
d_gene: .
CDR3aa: CASSEEWRYGYTF

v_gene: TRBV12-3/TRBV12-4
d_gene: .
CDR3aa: CASSLAGEGTDTQYF

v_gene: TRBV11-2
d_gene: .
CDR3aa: CASSFLLTSTDTQYF

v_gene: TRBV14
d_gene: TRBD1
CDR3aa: CASSQDLGTGTNEQFF

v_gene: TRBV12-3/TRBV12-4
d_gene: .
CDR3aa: CASSLWEPNTEAFF